Below, one TCR beta chain is given with its context. The length of the CDR3 is 15 residues. Germline V gene sequence: CDR1 MNHEY, CDR2 SVGAGI. V lost 0 bases and J 0 bases, leaving 5 bases between the germline ends. Survey-level immunoSEQ sequencing profiled the TCR beta repertoire. Data came from immunoSEQ multiplex PCR; TCRdb stores just in-frame clones and leaves some out. The sample has under 55,000 clones; approximately 93% are singletons. V and J are TRBV6-5 and TRBJ2-2; D is ambiguous. Sequences were obtained from PBMCs. The TCR was taken from a middle-aged man with rheumatoid arthritis. CDR3 protein: CASSYSKANTGELFF. CDR3 nucleotides: TGTGCCAGCAGTTACTCGAAGGCGAACACCGGGGAGCTGTTTTTT.